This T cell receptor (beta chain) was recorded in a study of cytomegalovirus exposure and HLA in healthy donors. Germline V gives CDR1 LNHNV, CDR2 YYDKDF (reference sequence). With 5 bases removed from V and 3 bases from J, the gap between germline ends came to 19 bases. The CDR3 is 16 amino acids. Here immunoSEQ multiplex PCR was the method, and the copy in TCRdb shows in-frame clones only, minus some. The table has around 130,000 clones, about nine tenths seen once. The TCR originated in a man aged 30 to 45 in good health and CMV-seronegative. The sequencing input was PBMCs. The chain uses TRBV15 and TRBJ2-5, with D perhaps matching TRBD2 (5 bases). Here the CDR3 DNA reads TGTGCCACCAGCGGCTATTTAGCGTCGGTTGAAGAGACCCAGTACTTC. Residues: CATSGYLASVEETQYF.